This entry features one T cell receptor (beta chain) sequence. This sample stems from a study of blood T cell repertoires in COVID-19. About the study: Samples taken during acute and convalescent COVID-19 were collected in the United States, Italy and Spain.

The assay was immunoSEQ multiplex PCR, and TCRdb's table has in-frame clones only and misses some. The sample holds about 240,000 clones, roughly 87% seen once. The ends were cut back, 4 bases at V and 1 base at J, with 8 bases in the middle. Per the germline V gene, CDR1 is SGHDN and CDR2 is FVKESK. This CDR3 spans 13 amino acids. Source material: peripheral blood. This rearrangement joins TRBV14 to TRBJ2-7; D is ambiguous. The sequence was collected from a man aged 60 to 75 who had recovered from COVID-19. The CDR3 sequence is CASSLTLSYEQYF. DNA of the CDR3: TGTGCCAGCAGCCTCACTCTTTCCTACGAGCAGTACTTC.